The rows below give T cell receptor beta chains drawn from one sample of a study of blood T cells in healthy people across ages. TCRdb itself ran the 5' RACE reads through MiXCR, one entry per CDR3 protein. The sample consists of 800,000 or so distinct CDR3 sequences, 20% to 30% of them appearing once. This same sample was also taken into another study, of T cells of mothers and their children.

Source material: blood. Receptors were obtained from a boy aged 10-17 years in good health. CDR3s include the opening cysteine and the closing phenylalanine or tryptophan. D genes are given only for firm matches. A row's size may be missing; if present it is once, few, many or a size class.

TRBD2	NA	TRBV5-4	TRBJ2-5	CASSPYLAGGQETQYF	TGTGCCAGCAGCCCTTACTTAGCGGGAGGGCAAGAGACCCAGTACTTC
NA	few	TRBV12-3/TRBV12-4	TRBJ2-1	CASSFSQYNEQFF	TGTGCCAGCAGTTTCTCCCAATACAATGAGCAGTTCTTC
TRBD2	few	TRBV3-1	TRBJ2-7	CASSSGTSGTSYEQYF	TGTGCCAGCAGCTCGGGGACTAGCGGGACCTCCTACGAGCAGTACTTC
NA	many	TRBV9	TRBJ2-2	CASRDNSGAGELFF	TGTGCCAGCAGGGACAATTCAGGCGCCGGGGAGCTGTTTTTT
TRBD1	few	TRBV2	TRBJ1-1	CASRGQERYTEAFF	TGTGCCAGCAGAGGACAGGAAAGATACACTGAAGCTTTCTTT
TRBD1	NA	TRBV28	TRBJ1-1	CASSGPVKTGLSTEAFF	TGTGCCAGCAGTGGACCTGTAAAGACAGGGTTGTCCACTGAAGCTTTCTTT
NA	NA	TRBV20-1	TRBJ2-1	CSAILLVYNEQLF	TGCAGTGCTATATTACTAGTCTACAATGAGCAGCTCTTC
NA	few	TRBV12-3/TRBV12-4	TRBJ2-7	CASRVVGGFHEQYF	TGTGCCAGCAGGGTAGTGGGAGGTTTCCACGAGCAGTACTTC
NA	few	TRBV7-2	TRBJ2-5	CASSYQTTVYQETQYF	TGTGCCAGCAGCTACCAGACGACGGTTTACCAAGAGACCCAGTACTTC
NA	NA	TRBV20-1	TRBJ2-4	CSARLLRDAKNIQYF	TGCAGTGCTAGGTTACTCAGGGACGCCAAAAACATTCAGTACTTC
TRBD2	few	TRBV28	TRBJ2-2	CASRLDSAGGGELFF	TGTGCCAGCAGACTGGACAGTGCGGGGGGCGGGGAGCTGTTTTTT
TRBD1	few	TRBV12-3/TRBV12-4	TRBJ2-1	CASSLGQGQFF	TGTGCCAGCAGTCTCGGACAGGGGCAGTTCTTC
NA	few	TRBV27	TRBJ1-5	CASSLYPGTNQPQHF	TGTGCCAGCAGTTTGTATCCGGGAACGAATCAGCCCCAGCATTTT
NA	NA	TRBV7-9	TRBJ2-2	CASSLGGLSGELFF	TGTGCCAGCAGCTTAGGAGGATTGTCCGGGGAGCTGTTTTTT
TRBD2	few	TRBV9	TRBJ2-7	CASSPDSGRGSGEQYF	TGTGCCAGCAGCCCCGATAGCGGGAGGGGCTCGGGCGAGCAGTACTTC
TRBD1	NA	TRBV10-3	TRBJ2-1	CAISWDRDGNEQFF	TGTGCCATCTCATGGGACAGGGATGGCAATGAGCAGTTCTTC